This T cell receptor (beta chain) was captured in a study of CD8 T cells in Susac syndrome (dated by TCRdb to between 2017 and 2020). Background for the entire study: Of the Susac syndrome patients who were sequenced, six had clinically active disease and 8 or 9 were in clinical remission. At blood withdrawal, Susac syndrome patients were either therapy-naive, taking corticosteroids (in some cases with IVIg as well), or taking IVIg alone. The study used repertoire sequencing to test whether antigen drove CD8+ T cell activation and differentiation in Susac syndrome. What the work shows at the level of the full study, not this receptor alone: The TCR sequencing and HLA analysis was acknowledged to have included a relatively small number of individuals. No clonal expansion was detected in the CD4+ T cell repertoire of Susac syndrome patients.

Peripheral blood CD8+ and CD4+ T cells from healthy donors, Susac syndrome patients and multiple sclerosis patients were profiled by high-throughput TCR beta sequencing. The Susac syndrome patients fulfilled recently defined diagnostic criteria for either definite or probable disease. Bulk CD8+ and CD4+ T cells were purified by magnetic negative isolation, while CD8+ TEMRA cells were enriched using FACS. Blood was drawn into EDTA tubes, processed within 24 hours, and PBMCs were isolated by density gradient centrifugation. PBMCs intended for TCR sequencing were frozen in liquid nitrogen and were later thawed in a 37 degrees C water bath. The sorted or isolated CD4+, CD8+ and CD8+ TEMRA cells had a purity of 90% or higher. This clonotype was observed a few times. It has no known antigen specificity. Base qualities were left out, and no much larger clone turns up one base away. Trimming costs V 5 bases and J 4 bases, and their ends lie 9 bases apart. CDR1 is given as SQVTM and CDR2 as ANQGSEA, both from the germline V gene. Reading from cysteine to phenylalanine, the CDR3 counts 11 amino acids. Only the CDR3 region is kept as DNA, spanning 33 bases read in frame from base 1.

RNA was extracted using the RNeasy kit, and roughly 0.5 to 1 microgram was reverse transcribed with random hexamers. The immunoSEQ multiplex PCR assay, covering 54 Vbeta and 13 Jbeta segments, was used to amplify TCR beta CDR3 regions. PCR amplification bias was corrected using a synthetic template baseline for primer optimization and computational correction. The original pipeline was this. Reads were annotated to V, D and J genes per IMGT and analyzed with immunoSEQ Analyzer, keeping only productive sequences. Clonality was calculated as one minus the Shannon entropy normalized by log2 of the number of productive unique sequences. For each patient and control, public and private clones were evaluated within the 100 most prevalent clones. A clone was defined as Susac-specific if it was absent from the healthy and MS cohorts, from roughly 1,000 published viral clones and from other ImmuneACCESS disease sequences. TCRdb applied fastp at Q25 and MiXCR to the public reads, then kept only in-frame beta chains. Each entry is one CDR3 protein sequence, shown with its most common DNA and genes. None of the V and J calls come from the authors' own analysis; TCRdb made them. The sample data list a few hundred thousand distinct CDR3 sequences, and 94% of these were observed just once. The ten largest clonotypes hold roughly 0.14% of the sample.

The rearrangement combines TRBV29-1 with TRBJ2-7; a confident D gene designation cannot be given. Sequenced material: CD4+ T cells from PBMCs. This receptor was taken from a human donor with Susac syndrome. The DNA sequence follows: TGCAGCGTTCAGGAAACATACGAGCAGTACTTC. The resulting protein is CSVQETYEQYF.